These T cell receptor beta chains were read from a single sample in a study of blood T cell repertoires in COVID-19. The assay was immunoSEQ multiplex PCR, and TCRdb's table has in-frame clones only and misses some. Of more than 95,000 clones in the sample, roughly 87% are singletons; the top ten hold about 6.9%. The sequencing sample was made of peripheral blood. These receptors all come from a man older than 75 with active or convalescent COVID-19. Each CDR3 is given with its conserved first and last residue. D genes are given only for firm matches. Clone size is stated in some rows and not others, as once, few, many or a class when expanded.

d_call | j_call | clone_size | v_call | cdr3_nt | cdr3_aa
TRBD1 | TRBJ1-1 | . | TRBV6-6 | TGTGCCAGCAGTTACACAAAGGGGGCAGCGAACACTGAAGCTTTCTTT | CASSYTKGAANTEAFF
. | TRBJ2-7 | . | TRBV20-1 | TGCAGTGCTAGTAGGGGAGGCCACGAGCAGTACTTC | CSASRGGHEQYF
. | TRBJ1-6 | once | TRBV5-4 | TGTGCCAGCAGCTTCGGTAATTTACAGAATAATTCACCCCTCCACTTT | CASSFGNLQNNSPLHF
. | TRBJ2-7 | . | TRBV3-1/TRBV3-2 | TGTGCCAGCAGCCTCTCCGCGGGTCTCGGGGAGCAGTACTTC | CASSLSAGLGEQYF
. | TRBJ1-5 | . | TRBV6-5 | TGTGCCAGCAGTTCGAGACAGCGTGGCAATCAGCCCCAGCATTTT | CASSSRQRGNQPQHF
. | TRBJ2-6 | many | TRBV24-1 | TGTGCCACCGGACGGAGGAATGGGGCCAACGTCCTGACTTTC | CATGRRNGANVLTF
. | TRBJ1-4 | . | TRBV5-6 | TGTGCCAGCAGCCGCATTCCGGGAACCGCAACTGCAACTAATGAAAAACTGTTTTTT | CASSRIPGTATATNEKLFF
TRBD2 | TRBJ2-7 | . | TRBV10-3 | TGTGCCATCAGTGGGGGTGTCGGACTAGCGGGAGGCCCGTCCTACGAGCAGTACTTC | CAISGGVGLAGGPSYEQYF
TRBD2 | TRBJ2-3 | . | TRBV4-2 | TGTGCCAGCAGCCAGGATGGACTAGCGCGGGGAACAGATACGCAGTATTTT | CASSQDGLARGTDTQYF
. | TRBJ1-3 | few | TRBV6-5 | TGTGCCAGCAGTTACTCTGGACTGAACTCTGGAAACACCATATATTTT | CASSYSGLNSGNTIYF
. | TRBJ2-7 | once | TRBV25-1 | TGTGCCAGCAGTCCCCTTGGGCGCCAGAGCTCCTACGAGCAGTACTTC | CASSPLGRQSSYEQYF
. | TRBJ2-4 | . | TRBV19 | TGTGCCAGTAGTATAGGTGGGGCAAACATTCAGTACTTC | CASSIGGANIQYF
TRBD1 | TRBJ1-5 | . | TRBV20-1 | TGCAGTGCTAGTTCAGGGGGCGGCAATCAGCCCCAGCATTTT | CSASSGGGNQPQHF
. | TRBJ1-5 | . | TRBV4-3 | TGCGCCAGCAGCCAGATGTCAGGCACCAATCAGCCCCAGCATTTT | CASSQMSGTNQPQHF
TRBD1 | TRBJ1-2 | . | TRBV30 | TGTGCCTGGAGTCCCGGACAGGGTTCGGGCGCCTTC | CAWSPGQGSGAF
TRBD1 | TRBJ2-2 | . | TRBV19 | TGTGCCAGTAGTAGCCAGGGGGCCACCGGGGAGCTGTTTTTT | CASSSQGATGELFF
TRBD1 | TRBJ1-6 | once | TRBV14 | TGTGCCAGCAGCCCCCGGACAGGGCCGCTAGCTTCACCCCTCCACTTT | CASSPRTGPLASPLHF
. | TRBJ2-3 | . | TRBV10-3 | TGTGCCATCAGTGGGCTCACAGATACGCAGTATTTT | CAISGLTDTQYF
. | TRBJ2-3 | . | TRBV11-1 | TGTGCCAGCAGCCACAGGGAAAGCACAGATACGCAGTATTTT | CASSHRESTDTQYF
. | TRBJ1-2 | . | TRBV3-1/TRBV3-2 | TGTGCCAGCAGCCAAGCGAGGTATGGCTACACCTTC | CASSQARYGYTF
TRBD2 | TRBJ2-7 | . | TRBV10-3 | TGTGCCATCAGTGGGACTAGCGGGGGGGCCTACGAGCAGTACTTC | CAISGTSGGAYEQYF
. | TRBJ1-4 | few | TRBV19 | TGTGCCAGTAGTACCCGGGACTCCCGGAATGAAAAACTGTTTTTT | CASSTRDSRNEKLFF
TRBD2 | TRBJ2-1 | once | TRBV4-2 | TGTGCCAGCAGCCGGGGACCGGGACTAGCGGATAAAAATGAGCAGTTCTTC | CASSRGPGLADKNEQFF
. | TRBJ1-1 | . | TRBV18 | TGTGCCAGCTCACCGTCCGGGGGGGCAGGTACTGAAGCTTTCTTT | CASSPSGGAGTEAFF
TRBD2 | TRBJ2-1 | . | TRBV9 | TGTGCCAGCAGAGTCGGACTAGCGGGAGCGAATGAGCAGTTCTTC | CASRVGLAGANEQFF
. | TRBJ2-1 | . | TRBV7-3 | TGTGCCAGCAGCCGGGCCTCCAGGGATTATGAGCAGTTCTTC | CASSRASRDYEQFF
TRBD1 | TRBJ1-2 | . | TRBV10-3 | TGTGCCATCAGTGCCTCCGGGACAGTCCGCGGCTACACCTTC | CAISASGTVRGYTF
. | TRBJ1-2 | . | TRBV7-3 | TGTGCCAGCAGCTTAAACAGGGTTGGCGATAGTGGCTACACCTTC | CASSLNRVGDSGYTF
TRBD1 | TRBJ2-7 | few | TRBV18 | TGTGCCAGCTCATCCAACAGGGGGAGCTCCTACGAGCAGTACTTC | CASSSNRGSSYEQYF
. | TRBJ1-6 | . | TRBV11-2 | TGTGCCAGCTTAAGGGGGGGTTTGACTTCACCCCTCCACTTT | CASLRGGLTSPLHF
. | TRBJ2-5 | . | TRBV28 | TGTGCCAGCAGTATCAGGGTTGGGGAGACCCAGTACTTC | CASSIRVGETQYF
. | TRBJ2-2 | once | TRBV5-6 | TGTGCCAGCAGCGACGGGACTTACACCGGGGAGCTGTTTTTT | CASSDGTYTGELFF
. | TRBJ1-2 | . | TRBV5-1 | TGCGCCAGCAGCTTGGACCCCGATAGCAGTTATGGCTACACCTTC | CASSLDPDSSYGYTF
. | TRBJ1-5 | . | TRBV24-1 | TGTGCCACCAGTGATCGGGGGAGGAACAATCAGCCCCAGCATTTT | CATSDRGRNNQPQHF
TRBD1 | TRBJ1-6 | . | TRBV28 | TGTGCCAGCAGATCAATCCGGGACAGGTGGAATTCACCCCTCCACTTT | CASRSIRDRWNSPLHF
. | TRBJ2-2 | . | TRBV7-2 | TGTGCCAGCAGCCTCAATGGGGGTAGCGGGAACACCGGGGAGCTGTTTTTT | CASSLNGGSGNTGELFF
. | TRBJ1-4 | . | TRBV11-3 | TGTGCCAGCAGCTTAGGTGGACAGAATGAAAAACTGTTTTTT | CASSLGGQNEKLFF
. | TRBJ2-7 | few | TRBV7-9 | TGTGCCAGCAGCTTATCATCCTCCTACGAGCAGTACTTC | CASSLSSSYEQYF
TRBD1 | TRBJ1-3 | . | TRBV10-2 | TGCGCCAGCAGCCGGGGACAGCTCTCTGGAAACACCATATATTTT | CASSRGQLSGNTIYF
. | TRBJ2-5 | . | TRBV5-1 | TGCGCCAGCAGCGCGGGCGAGACCCAGTACTTC | CASSAGETQYF
TRBD2 | TRBJ2-7 | . | TRBV9 | TGTGCCAGCAGCGTAGCAGTCGCGGGGGGTCTCTACGAGCAGTACTTC | CASSVAVAGGLYEQYF
. | TRBJ1-4 | . | TRBV5-5 | TGTGCCAGCAGCTTGGGGGCAGGGAATGAAAAACTGTTTTTT | CASSLGAGNEKLFF
TRBD1 | TRBJ1-5 | once | TRBV3-1/TRBV3-2 | TGTGCCAGCAGCCTCGGGACACAGGGGCAGCCCCAGCATTTT | CASSLGTQGQPQHF
TRBD2 | TRBJ2-4 | once | TRBV20-1 | TGCAGTGCTAGTCGCACTAGCGGGAGGGGGGCCAAAAACATTCAGTACTTC | CSASRTSGRGAKNIQYF
. | TRBJ1-3 | . | TRBV6-5 | TGTGCCAGCAGGGAGCTTCGCTCTGGAAACACCATATATTTT | CASRELRSGNTIYF
. | TRBJ2-3 | . | TRBV12-3/TRBV12-4 | TGTGCCAGCAGCCGTGGACTGGCCTCTACGCAGTATTTT | CASSRGLASTQYF
. | TRBJ2-1 | . | TRBV7-2 | TGTGCCAGCAGCTTAGCGGGGCGTTACAATGAGCAGTTCTTC | CASSLAGRYNEQFF
. | TRBJ1-2 | . | TRBV18 | TGTGCCAGCTCACCACAGGCAGGGGATGGTCATGGCTACACCTTC | CASSPQAGDGHGYTF
TRBD2 | TRBJ2-3 | . | TRBV5-5 | TGTGCCAGCAGCTTGGCCGGGAGGGATAGCACAGATACGCAGTATTTT | CASSLAGRDSTDTQYF
. | TRBJ1-2 | . | TRBV7-2 | TGTGCCAGCAGCTTAGGGGCAGGGCAGGGTATCAGTTACTATGGCTACACCTTC | CASSLGAGQGISYYGYTF
TRBD1 | TRBJ1-3 | . | TRBV4-3 | TGCGCCAGCAGCCAGACGGACAGGGCGTACTCTGGAAACACCATATATTTT | CASSQTDRAYSGNTIYF
. | TRBJ2-2 | . | TRBV7-9 | TGTGCCAGCAGCTTAGCGAAGGGGGACAAAAAAATCAACACCGGGGAGCTGTTTTTT | CASSLAKGDKKINTGELFF
TRBD1 | TRBJ1-2 | few | TRBV7-2 | TGTGCCAGCAGCCAACAGGGGTCCCGAGGGTATGGCTACACCTTC | CASSQQGSRGYGYTF
TRBD1 | TRBJ2-7 | . | TRBV3-1/TRBV3-2 | TGTGCCAGCAGCGGGACAGGGAGCTCCTACGAGCAGTACTTC | CASSGTGSSYEQYF
TRBD2 | TRBJ2-2 | . | TRBV7-3 | TGTGCCTCCGGGAGGGCCGGCGGGGAGCTGTTTTTT | CASGRAGGELFF
. | TRBJ1-6 | . | TRBV5-1 | TGCGCCAGCAGCGCTGCGCGGGTCGCAAATAATTCACCCCTCCACTTT | CASSAARVANNSPLHF